These 22 T cell receptor beta chains share one sample of origin, sequenced in a study of cytomegalovirus exposure and HLA in healthy donors. 60 Vbeta and 13 Jbeta primers were used in PCR. The method was immunoSEQ multiplex PCR; TCRdb's version includes in-frame clones alone and lacks a portion of them. The repertoire has 150,000 to 200,000 clones, 80% to 85% of them found once; the top ten carry 1.5% to 2%. What was sequenced was PBMCs. Source of these receptors: a man aged 18-30 years in good health and CMV-seronegative.

This sequence joins TRBV11-2 and TRBJ1-3; D is ambiguous. CDR1 and CDR2 (germline): SGHAT, FQNNGV. This CDR3 is built from 16 residues. Trimming removed 1 base at V and 0 bases at J, with 10 bases between. The CDR3 nucleotides read TGTGCCAGCAGCTTAGGCGACACCCGCTCTGGAAACACCATATATTTT. This translates into CASSLGDTRSGNTIYF. The full variable domain, its missing parts supplied by reference TRBV11-2 and TRBJ1-3, is EAGVAQSPRYKIIEKRQSVAFWCNPISGHATLYWYQQILGQGPKLLIQFQNNGVVDDSQLPKDRFSAERLKGVDSTLKIQPAKLEDSAVYLCASSLGDTRSGNTIYFGEGSWLTVV.

The J gene is TRBJ2-1, the V gene TRBV11-3; D gene unclear. V was trimmed by 2 bases and J by 6 bases, leaving 5 bases between them. The germline gives CDR1 SGHNT, CDR2 YENEEA. The CDR3 runs 12 residues. Written as DNA, the CDR3 is TGTGCCAGCAGCTTATTAGCCAATGAGCAGTTCTTC. Translating gives CASSLLANEQFF. Variable domain in full (rest from reference TRBV11-3 and TRBJ2-1): EAGVVQSPRYKIIEKKQPVAFWCNPISGHNTLYWYLQNLGQGPELLIRYENEEAVDDSQLPKDRFSAERLKGVDSTLKIQPAELGDSAVYLCASSLLANEQFFGPGTRLTVL.

V gene TRBV19 combines with J gene TRBJ1-2; D call uncertain. From germline, CDR1 is LNHDA and CDR2 SQIVND (reference sequence). V was pared by 6 bases and J by 3 bases, with 8 bases between. This CDR3 is built from 12 residues. CDR3 region: CASSEDYYGYTF. CDR3 bases: TGTGCCAGTAGCGAGGATTACTATGGCTACACCTTC.

This chain joins TRBV27 and TRBJ2-7; 11 nucleotides agree with TRBD1. This CDR3 comprises 14 residues. V shed 5 bases and J 3 bases; nucleotides not matched to a gene: 3. CDR1 is MNHEY and CDR2 is SMNVEV in the germline V gene (reference sequence). CDR3 amino acids: CASSSGTGGYEQYF. In DNA form, the CDR3 reads TGTGCCAGCAGTAGCGGGACAGGGGGCTACGAGCAGTACTTC.

The chain links TRBV7-3 to TRBJ2-7; TRBD1 matches 8 bases. Unmatched junction bases numbered 12, after V lost 5 bases and J lost 3 bases. CDR3 length: 16 residues. In germline, CDR1 is SGHTA, CDR2 FQGTGA. The CDR3 reads CASSPAGGAQNYEQYF. CDR3 DNA sequence: TGTGCCAGCAGCCCCGCAGGGGGCGCTCAGAACTACGAGCAGTACTTC.

V is TRBV30 and J is TRBJ2-6; the D is unclear. The germline V gene encodes CDR1 GTSNPN and CDR2 SVGIG (reference sequence). V was pared by 5 bases and J by 4 bases, with 9 bases between. This CDR3 has 13 amino acids. CDR3 sequence: CAWVGPGANVLTF. The CDR3 DNA is TGTGCCTGGGTTGGGCCGGGGGCCAACGTCCTGACTTTC. Combining the CDR3 with reference TRBV30 and TRBJ2-6 gives the whole variable domain SQTIHQWPATLVQPVGSPLSLECTVEGTSNPNLYWYRQAAGRGLQLLFYSVGIGQISSEVPQNLSASRPQDRQFILSSKKLLLSDSGFYLCAWVGPGANVLTFGAGSRLTVL.

The chain employs TRBV10-3 and TRBJ2-1; a possible D gene is TRBD1 (6 bases). V was shortened by 5 bases and J by 8 bases, with 16 bases between the two germline ends. This CDR3 comprises 14 residues. Germline V gene data show CDR1 as ENHRY and CDR2 as SYGVKD. CDR3 nucleotide sequence: TGTGCCATCAGTTCTGGACAGAGTGTCGATGAGCAGTTCTTC. Protein: CAISSGQSVDEQFF.

V is TRBV5-4 and J is TRBJ2-5; TRBD2 matches 9 bases. The V gene's germline CDR1 is SGHNT and CDR2 YYREEE (reference sequence). There are 17 residues in the CDR3. V shed 2 bases and J 5 bases; nucleotides not matched to a gene: 13. The CDR3 sequence is CASSFLLAGLTMETQYF. In DNA form, the CDR3 reads TGTGCCAGCAGCTTCTTGCTAGCGGGGTTAACTATGGAGACCCAGTACTTC.

This chain uses TRBV28 with TRBJ2-5; a weak D match, TRBD1 (6 bases). The assigned J gene may be wrong: the sequence end matches TRBJ2-7 better. In germline, CDR1 is MDHEN, CDR2 SYDVKM. The CDR3 contains 13 residues. The CDR3 spells CASSRQDRYEQYF. The DNA for the CDR3 is TGTGCCAGCAGCCGACAGGATAGGTACGAGCAGTACTTC.

The sample holds one count of this clone. This chain joins TRBV4-3 and TRBJ2-7; 12 bases are shared with TRBD1. From germline, CDR1 is LGHNA and CDR2 YSLEER. This CDR3 is built from 17 residues. Trimming took 0 bases from V and 3 from J; bases not matched to a gene: 6. CDR3 sequence (DNA): TGCGCCAGCAGCCAAGATTGGGGGACAGGGGGCCTCTACGAGCAGTACTTC. Its protein is CASSQDWGTGGLYEQYF.

The CDR3 DNA reads TGCGCCAGCAGCCAAGAGGGACAGGGGGCGGGACAGCCCCAGCATTTT. Protein: CASSQEGQGAGQPQHF. The chain is built from TRBV4-1 and TRBJ1-5; TRBD1 matches 12 bases. Germline V lookup: CDR1 MGHRA, CDR2 YSYEKL. The CDR3 length is 16 residues. Trimming took 0 bases from V and 7 from J; bases not matched to a gene: 4.

The rearrangement uses TRBV30 and TRBJ1-6; 7 bases line up with TRBD1. V lost 5 bases to trimming and J lost 8 bases; unmatched junction nucleotides: 3. The germline CDR1 and CDR2 sequences are GTSNPN and SVGIG (reference sequence). This CDR3 region has 12 residues. In nucleotides, the CDR3 is TGTGCCTGGTCCCAGGGGGATTCACCCCTCCACTTT. Residues: CAWSQGDSPLHF. The variable domain in full, with the rest retrieved from reference TRBV30 and TRBJ1-6, is SQTIHQWPATLVQPVGSPLSLECTVEGTSNPNLYWYRQAAGRGLQLLFYSVGIGQISSEVPQNLSASRPQDRQFILSSKKLLLSDSGFYLCAWSQGDSPLHFGNGTRLTVT.

The V and J genes are TRBV5-5 and TRBJ1-1, with 8 bases aligning to TRBD1. The germline gives CDR1 SGHKS, CDR2 YYEKEE (reference sequence). The V gene end was trimmed by 5 bases and the J gene end by 2 bases; junction bases not matched to a gene: 8. CDR3 length: 15 amino acids. In DNA, the CDR3 is TGTGCCAGCAGGCCAGGGACAGGACTTAACACTGAAGCTTTCTTT. Protein sequence: CASRPGTGLNTEAFF.

The V and J genes are TRBV7-2 and TRBJ2-7; D remains ambiguous. The length of the CDR3 is 13 residues. Germline V CDR1 and CDR2: SGHTA, FQGNSA. V was pared by 1 base and J by 5 bases, with 9 bases between. The CDR3 DNA reads as TGTGCCAGCAGCTTAGTTTCCCAAAACGAGCAGTACTTC. Translated: CASSLVSQNEQYF.

The chain combines TRBV7-2 with TRBJ2-5; D remains ambiguous. The CDR3 runs to 11 residues. The V end lost 5 bases, the J end lost 4 bases, and 5 bases lay between the germline ends. From germline, CDR1 is SGHTA and CDR2 FQGNSA. The DNA for the CDR3 is TGTGCCAGCAGCCCATTAGAGACCCAGTACTTC. It is translated as CASSPLETQYF. Variable domain in full (rest from reference TRBV7-2 and TRBJ2-5): GAGVSQSPSNKVTEKGKDVELRCDPISGHTALYWYRQSLGQGLEFLIYFQGNSAPDKSGLPSDRFSAERTGGSVSTLTIQRTQQEDSAVYLCASSPLETQYFGPGTRLLVL.

The genes are TRBV2 and TRBJ2-7; 8 bases agree with TRBD1. The CDR3 runs to 14 residues. Per germline, CDR1 SNHLY and CDR2 FYNNEI. V shed 8 bases, J shed 4 bases, and the junction held 10 bases outside the gene matches. The CDR3 reads CASGFRTGRYEQYF. The CDR3 nucleotides are TGTGCCAGCGGATTTCGGACAGGGAGGTACGAGCAGTACTTC.

This clone was counted a single time. The chain combines TRBV28 with TRBJ2-7, with 7 bases lining up with TRBD2. Trimming cost V 6 bases and J 2 bases; bases outside gene matches: 19. CDR1 and CDR2 from the germline V gene are MDHEN and SYDVKM. The CDR3 is 18 residues long. The CDR3 sequence is CASRTGVWRGTHTYEQYF. The CDR3 DNA follows: TGTGCCAGCAGAACGGGGGTCTGGCGGGGGACCCACACCTACGAGCAGTACTTC.

CDR3: CASSLAGGYETQYF. In nucleotides, the CDR3 is TGCGCCAGCAGCTTAGCGGGGGGTTATGAGACCCAGTACTTC. V gene TRBV5-1 combines with J gene TRBJ2-5; TRBD2 matches 9 bases. The CDR3 contains 14 residues. Trimming removed 2 bases from V and 5 bases from J; junction bases left unmatched: 4. Germline V CDR1 and CDR2: SGHRS, YFSETQ.

The J gene is TRBJ1-2, the V gene TRBV6-1; D ambiguous. V lost 4 bases and J lost 5, with 8 bases in between. The germline gives CDR1 MNHNS, CDR2 SASEGT. The CDR3 is 12 residues long. In nucleotides, the CDR3 is TGTGCCAGCAGTGCACGGGATTATGGCTACACCTTC. Translation: CASSARDYGYTF.

The gene calls are TRBV7-7 and TRBJ2-7; 7 bases match TRBD2. Losses at the gene ends were 5 bases for V and 6 bases for J; bases not matched to a gene: 7. This CDR3 is built from 13 residues. The germline V gene encodes CDR1 SSHAT and CDR2 FNYEAQ (reference sequence). This CDR3 reads CASSRDYPSEQYF. The CDR3 DNA follows: TGTGCCAGCAGCCGGGACTACCCTAGCGAGCAGTACTTC.

The count of this clone is one. V usage is TRBV18 and J usage is TRBJ2-1; D ambiguous. The CDR3 loop spans 16 amino acids. Germline V gene sequence: CDR1 KGHSH, CDR2 LQKENI. V lost 1 base and J 9 bases, leaving 19 bases between the germline ends. CDR3 nucleotides: TGTGCCAGCTCACCACGCGCCGGGTCTCAGAACGGTGAGCAGTTCTTC. This codes for CASSPRAGSQNGEQFF.

This sequence joins TRBV9 and TRBJ2-5; no definite D call. Germline loops: CDR1 SGDLS, CDR2 YYNGEE. V was trimmed by 0 bases and J by 1 base, leaving 10 bases between them. The CDR3 sequence is 15 residues long. The CDR3 loop is CASSVAERLQETQYF. CDR3 in DNA: TGTGCCAGCAGCGTAGCTGAGCGTCTCCAAGAGACCCAGTACTTC.